These 30 T cell receptor beta chains were sequenced from one sample in a study of human T cells and chemical hapten exposure. The time point: pre-sensitization, week 0. Indicated treatment: therapeutic diphenylcyclopropenone sensitization with weekly scalp DPC. Unfractionated whole blood yielded the extracted total RNA. MiXCR was run by TCRdb on the RACE reads, yielding one entry per CDR3 protein. The sample records almost 35,000 distinct CDR3 sequences, under 13% being singletons. Source: whole blood, taken in connection with sensitization to the hapten diphenylcyclopropenone (DPC). The receptors were gathered from a man aged 45 to 65 with alopecia areata. Some clones in this sample may be carry-over from other donors' samples.

At least ten counts were recorded for this clonotype. The chain has TRBV19 and TRBJ2-7; a possible D gene is TRBD2 (6 bases). CDR1 is LNHDA, CDR2 SQIVND, per germline (reference sequence). Trimming pared 1 base from V and 0 bases from J, leaving 10 bases between. This CDR3 contains 15 residues. The DNA for the CDR3 is TGTGCCAGTAGTATAGCGGCGGGACGCTCCTACGAGCAGTACTTC. As protein: CASSIAAGRSYEQYF.

This clonotype was recorded many times. The chain carries TRBV19 and TRBJ2-2; the D gene is possibly TRBD2 (6 bases). Per germline, CDR1 LNHDA and CDR2 SQIVND (reference sequence). The CDR3 covers 14 residues. Trimming shortened V by 10 bases and J by 8 bases, and 20 bases separated the two germline ends. In DNA form, the CDR3 reads TGTGCCACCCCAAAGGGGACTGCTTTAGGGGAGCTGTTTTTT. Translated: CATPKGTALGELFF. The whole variable domain, filled in from reference TRBV19 and TRBJ2-2, reads DGGITQSPKYLFRKEGQNVTLSCEQNLNHDAMYWYRQDPGQGLRLIYYSQIVNDFQKGDIAEGYSVSREKKESFPLTVTSAQKNPTAFYLCATPKGTALGELFFGEGSRLTVL.

This clonotype was seen ten or more times. The rearrangement joins TRBV6-2 or TRBV6-3 to TRBJ1-1; D is uncertain. This CDR3 contains 13 residues. V was cut by 2 bases and J by 4 bases, with 8 bases left in between. In germline, CDR1 is MNHEY, CDR2 SVGEGT. The CDR3 reads CASSYMGSTEAFF. Written as DNA, the CDR3 is TGTGCCAGCAGTTACATGGGGAGCACTGAAGCTTTCTTT.

This clonotype was recorded many times. This sequence joins TRBV10-2 and TRBJ2-1; D unresolved. CDR1 and CDR2 from the germline V gene are WSHSY and SAAADI. With 2 bases removed from V and 9 bases from J, the gap between germline ends came to 11 bases. The CDR3 has 13 residues. The CDR3 sequence: CASSEDRSAEQFF. In nucleotides, the CDR3 is TGCGCCAGCAGTGAGGACCGATCTGCTGAGCAGTTCTTC.

The chain uses TRBV29-1 and TRBJ2-7; D ambiguous. Trimming cost V 3 bases and J 1 base, with 16 bases left between them. The CDR3 has 15 residues. Germline V lookup: CDR1 SQVTM, CDR2 ANQGSEA. CDR3 coding DNA: TGCAGCGTTGACGGCCGGGCCTTTGGATCCTACGAGCAGTACTTC. Encoded protein: CSVDGRAFGSYEQYF.

The chain recombines TRBV29-1 with TRBJ2-3; D ambiguous. The CDR3 sequence is 13 residues long. Germline V gives CDR1 SQVTM, CDR2 ANQGSEA. Trimming left V 6 bases short and J 2 bases short, with 12 bases between. The CDR3 loop is CSVKEPYTDTQYF. The CDR3 DNA sequence: TGCAGCGTAAAGGAACCCTACACAGATACGCAGTATTTT.

The chain uses TRBV7-2 and TRBJ2-1; 7 bases are a match to TRBD2. The CDR3 sequence is 14 residues long. Germline CDR1 is SGHTA and CDR2 is FQGNSA. The V gene end was trimmed by 3 bases and the J gene end by 6 bases; junction bases not matched to a gene: 5. The chain's CDR3 is CASSLGREPNEQFF. CDR3 DNA sequence: TGTGCCAGCAGCTTGGGGCGGGAGCCCAATGAGCAGTTCTTC. Complete variable domain (other parts from reference TRBV7-2 and TRBJ2-1): GAGVSQSPSNKVTEKGKDVELRCDPISGHTALYWYRQSLGQGLEFLIYFQGNSAPDKSGLPSDRFSAERTGGSVSTLTIQRTQQEDSAVYLCASSLGREPNEQFFGPGTRLTVL.

With regard to this clonotype: A much larger clone lies a single base off, so this may be a read error. This chain connects TRBV4-1 to TRBJ2-1; D is uncertain. Germline values: CDR1 MGHRA, CDR2 YSYEKL. The V end was cut by 4 bases, the J end by 4 bases, with 20 bases between. The CDR3 length is 17 residues. For the CDR3, the DNA is TGCGCCAGCAGCCTAGTCTATGTGGTTTTTAAATACAATGAGCAGTTCTTC. Protein: CASSLVYVVFKYNEQFF.

This clonotype came up many times. The V gene is TRBV11-2, the J gene TRBJ1-4; 7 bases agree with TRBD1. The germline V gene encodes CDR1 SGHAT and CDR2 FQNNGV. J was trimmed by 8 bases and V by 3 bases; bases with no gene match: 6. The CDR3 has 14 amino acids. CDR3 sequence: CASSFSGTEEKLFF. The CDR3 coding sequence is TGTGCCAGCAGCTTCTCCGGGACAGAAGAAAAACTGTTTTTT.

This clonotype was observed at least ten times. This chain connects TRBV28 to TRBJ1-4, with 8 bases fitting TRBD1. This CDR3 region has 16 residues. Germline values: CDR1 MDHEN, CDR2 SYDVKM. Losses at the gene ends were 5 bases for V and 11 bases for J; bases not matched to a gene: 16. CDR3 amino acids: CASSTAREGRTGKLFF. As DNA, the CDR3 is TGTGCCAGCAGTACCGCGAGGGAGGGAAGGACAGGGAAACTGTTTTTT. Filled out from reference TRBV28 and TRBJ1-4, the complete variable domain reads DVKVTQSSRYLVKRTGEKVFLECVQDMDHENMFWYRQDPGLGLRLIYFSYDVKMKEKGDIPEGYSVSREKKERFSLILESASTNQTSMYLCASSTAREGRTGKLFFGSGTQLSVL.

This clonotype was seen a handful of times. CDR3 in DNA: TGTGCCAGTAGTACCCGGAGAGGGGGCAATGAGCAGTTCTTC. This encodes CASSTRRGGNEQFF. This chain connects TRBV19 to TRBJ2-1, with D possibly being TRBD1 (6 bases). The ends were cut back, 4 bases at V and 6 bases at J, with 13 bases in the middle. CDR1 is LNHDA and CDR2 is SQIVND in the germline V gene (reference sequence). The CDR3 has 14 residues.

This clonotype was seen more than once but under ten times. This chain joins TRBV12-5 and TRBJ2-4; 13 bases are a match to TRBD2. Germline V lookup: CDR1 LGHNT, CDR2 FRNRAP. The CDR3 contains 19 residues. The V gene end was trimmed by 7 bases and the J gene end by 2 bases; junction bases not matched to a gene: 14. This CDR3 is CASAPWTSGRGGSKNIQYF. Written as DNA, the CDR3 is TGTGCTAGTGCCCCATGGACTAGCGGGAGAGGGGGGTCCAAAAACATTCAGTACTTC.

There are many counts of this clonotype. The chain recombines TRBV10-2 with TRBJ2-3; 10 bases agree with TRBD2. CDR1 and CDR2 (germline): WSHSY, SAAADI. The length of the CDR3 is 14 residues. V shed 6 bases and J 4 bases; nucleotides not matched to a gene: 4. The CDR3, as DNA: TGCGCCAGCAGCGCTAGCGGGAGTTCAGATACGCAGTATTTT. Its protein product is CASSASGSSDTQYF.

This clonotype was counted at least ten times. The chain recombines TRBV19 with TRBJ2-1; 10 positions match TRBD2. From germline, CDR1 is LNHDA and CDR2 SQIVND (reference sequence). Trimming at V came to 3 bases and at J to 4 bases, leaving 3 bases not matched to a gene. The CDR3 spans 15 residues. The CDR3 DNA follows: TGTGCCAGTAGTATCCGGACTAGCGGTTACAATGAGCAGTTCTTC. Translated: CASSIRTSGYNEQFF.

This clonotype showed up many times. The CDR3 reads CSARRRGAGELFF. The CDR3, as DNA: TGCAGTGCTAGACGCAGGGGGGCCGGGGAGCTGTTTTTT. V usage is TRBV20-1 and J usage is TRBJ2-2; D may be TRBD1 (7 bases). The CDR3 spans 13 residues. The V and J ends lost 2 bases and 6 bases respectively, with 10 bases between them. The germline V gene has CDR1 DFQATT and CDR2 SNEGSKA (reference sequence).

This clonotype was seen repeatedly, ten times or more. The V gene is TRBV29-1, the J gene TRBJ2-3; D might be TRBD1 or TRBD2, each matching 6 bases. The CDR3 is made up of 13 amino acids. Per the germline V gene, CDR1 is SQVTM and CDR2 is ANQGSEA. The germline V and J ends were trimmed by 6 bases and 5 bases, with 15 bases remaining between them. CDR3 loop: CSVNTGREDTQYF. The DNA of the CDR3 is TGCAGCGTAAATACAGGGCGGGAAGATACGCAGTATTTT.

J is TRBJ2-7 and V is TRBV11-2; 11 bases align to TRBD1. CDR3 length: 15 amino acids. J gave up 4 bases and V 3 bases, and 5 bases lay outside the gene matches. Germline V CDR1 and CDR2: SGHAT, FQNNGV. The chain's CDR3 is CASSFLGQGVYEQYF. The CDR3 coding sequence is TGTGCCAGCAGCTTTTTGGGACAGGGGGTTTACGAGCAGTACTTC.

In its sample, this clonotype was seen many times. The chain combines TRBV12-3 or TRBV12-4 with TRBJ2-3, with D perhaps given as TRBD1 or TRBD2 (5 bases each). V dropped 8 bases and J dropped 2 bases, with 17 bases sitting between them. There are 15 residues in the CDR3. CDR3: CASALGDGSTDTQYF. The CDR3 region has the DNA TGTGCCAGCGCCTTGGGGGACGGTTCCACAGATACGCAGTATTTT.

In its sample, this clonotype was seen a few times. One end of the junction fails to match germline, which may point to a read error. The CDR3 sequence is CASSLGTGPYNEQFF. As DNA, the CDR3 is TGTGCCAGCAGTTTAGGGACAGGGCCCTACAATGAGCAGTTCTTC. This chain joins TRBV7-8 and TRBJ2-1; TRBD1 agrees at 9 bases. The germline V gene encodes CDR1 SGHVS and CDR2 FQNEAQ. The CDR3 extends over 15 amino acids.

This clonotype showed up just a few times. The V call is TRBV15, the J call TRBJ2-7, with TRBD1 as a possible D gene (5 bases). Germline loops: CDR1 LNHNV, CDR2 YYDKDF (reference sequence). The CDR3 runs to 14 residues. Trimming shortened V by 1 base and J by 3 bases, and 10 bases separated the two germline ends. The DNA of the CDR3 is TGTGCCACCAGCAGAGGGGGCGTTCGCTACGAGCAGTACTTC. It translates to CATSRGGVRYEQYF.

The chain combines TRBV9 with TRBJ2-1; TRBD2 agrees at 16 bases. V was clipped by 3 bases and J by 7 bases; unmatched bases: 4. The CDR3 is 16 amino acids. Per the germline V gene, CDR1 is SGDLS and CDR2 is YYNGEE. The CDR3 nucleotides read TGTGCCAGCAGCGGTGGGACTAGCGGGAGGGCGAATGAGCAGTTCTTC. This encodes CASSGGTSGRANEQFF.

In its sample, this clonotype was seen many times. The chain has TRBV7-6 and TRBJ2-1; 11 nucleotides match TRBD2. The ends lost 5 bases at V and 10 bases at J; junction bases unmatched: 10. CDR3 length equals 15 residues. CDR1 and CDR2 (germline): SGHVS, FNYEAQ. The CDR3 loop reads CASSTSGSQVLEQFF. The CDR3 nucleotides read TGTGCCAGCAGCACTAGCGGGAGCCAGGTTTTGGAGCAGTTCTTC.

There are many counts of this clonotype. The gene calls are TRBV3-1 and TRBJ2-7; a possible D gene is TRBD1 (5 bases). Germline V lookup: CDR1 LGHDT, CDR2 YNNKEL (reference sequence). The CDR3 is made up of 16 amino acids. V lost 5 bases, J lost 2 bases, and 19 bases lay in between. The CDR3, as DNA: TGTGCCAGCAGCTGGACCTCCGGCAGGGCAACCTACGAGCAGTACTTC. Protein sequence: CASSWTSGRATYEQYF.

This clonotype was counted many times. The rearrangement joins TRBV29-1 to TRBJ2-5; no firm D call. The V end was cut by 4 bases, the J end by 5 bases, with 20 bases between. The V gene's germline CDR1 is SQVTM and CDR2 ANQGSEA. The length of the CDR3 is 15 residues. DNA of the CDR3: TGCAGCGTTGGTTCTCGGGCAGGTCCGGGTGAGACCCAGTACTTC. Its translation: CSVGSRAGPGETQYF.

This sequence joins TRBV28 and TRBJ1-3; TRBD1 aligns across 9 bases. The V gene's germline CDR1 is MDHEN and CDR2 SYDVKM. V was pared by 5 bases and J by 3 bases, with 8 bases of the junction left unmatched. This CDR3 has 16 residues. The CDR3 here is CASSARQGVGGNTIYF. DNA for the CDR3: TGTGCCAGCAGTGCAAGACAGGGGGTCGGTGGAAACACCATATATTTT.

This rearrangement joins TRBV28 to TRBJ2-3, with TRBD2 matching 7 bases. This CDR3 has 15 amino acids. CDR1 MDHEN and CDR2 SYDVKM come from the germline V gene. V dropped 3 bases and J dropped 1; count of bases not matched to a gene: 4. As DNA, the CDR3 is TGTGCCAGCAGTTTGGGGGGGGGAGGCACAGATACGCAGTATTTT. Translating it yields CASSLGGGGTDTQYF.

This sequence joins TRBV29-1 and TRBJ1-6; D is possibly TRBD1 (5 bases). This CDR3 contains 15 residues. Trimming left V 0 bases short and J 6 bases short, with 12 bases between. The germline gives CDR1 SQVTM, CDR2 ANQGSEA. CDR3 loop: CSVEDNLGGNSPLHF. Here the CDR3 DNA reads TGCAGCGTTGAAGACAATCTCGGGGGTAATTCACCCCTCCACTTT.

This clonotype was recorded at least ten times. The chain links TRBV7-9 to TRBJ2-6; 12 bases align to TRBD2. With 8 bases clipped from V and 3 bases from J, the junction kept 11 bases outside the gene matches. CDR3 length: 18 residues. CDR1 and CDR2 from the germline V gene are SEHNR and FQNEAQ (reference sequence). CDR3 coding DNA: TGTGCCAGCCATCTCCTCGGACTAGCGGGATTTGGGGCCAACGTCCTGACTTTC. It translates to CASHLLGLAGFGANVLTF.

The chain joins TRBV28 to TRBJ2-7; D is possibly TRBD1 (5 bases). Per germline, CDR1 MDHEN and CDR2 SYDVKM. The CDR3 has 12 residues. The V gene lost 9 bases and the J gene lost 0 bases, with 9 bases spanning the gap. CDR3 sequence reads: CASGQGSYEQYF. The CDR3 DNA follows: TGTGCCAGTGGGCAGGGCTCCTACGAGCAGTACTTC. Full variable domain (missing parts from reference TRBV28 and TRBJ2-7): DVKVTQSSRYLVKRTGEKVFLECVQDMDHENMFWYRQDPGLGLRLIYFSYDVKMKEKGDIPEGYSVSREKKERFSLILESASTNQTSMYLCASGQGSYEQYFGPGTRLTVT.

The V and J genes are TRBV20-1 and TRBJ1-2; TRBD1 is a possible D gene (6 bases). The CDR3 loop spans 15 amino acids. V dropped 3 bases and J dropped 4 bases, with 18 bases sitting between them. Looked up from germline, CDR1 is DFQATT and CDR2 is SNEGSKA (reference sequence). The CDR3 loop reads CSARAPTGPSYGYTF. The DNA for the CDR3 is TGCAGTGCTAGGGCCCCGACAGGACCCTCCTATGGCTACACCTTC.